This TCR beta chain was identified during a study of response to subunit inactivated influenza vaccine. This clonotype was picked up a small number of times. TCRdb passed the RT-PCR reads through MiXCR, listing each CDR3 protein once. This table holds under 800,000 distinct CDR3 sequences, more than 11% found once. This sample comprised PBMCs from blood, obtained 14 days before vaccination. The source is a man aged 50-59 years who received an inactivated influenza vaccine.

Here the CDR3 DNA reads TGTGCCAGCAGGAAGAGCGGGGGGACGAACACCGGGGAGCTGTTTTTT. Amino acids: CASRKSGGTNTGELFF. The chain couples TRBV3-1 to TRBJ2-2; 9 bases match TRBD2. With V trimmed by 6 bases and J by 0 bases, 5 bases remained unmatched. The germline V gene encodes CDR1 LGHDT and CDR2 YNNKEL (reference sequence). This CDR3 contains 16 residues.